The text below deals with one T cell receptor (beta chain). The antigen is undetermined. The sample belongs to a study of OX40 agonist ivuxolimab in advanced cancers. Study summary: Ivuxolimab, which is an agonistic anti-OX40 (CD134) antibody, was administered to the patients.

The study's findings and limits: There were, on average, more expanded clones in CD8+ T cells than in CD4+.

Sequencing used immunoSEQ multiplex PCR; TCRdb keeps in-frame clones, though not all of them. The table records about 42,000 clones, 70% to 90% of them present only once. Germline CDR1 and CDR2: MGHDK and SYGVNS. The CDR3 runs to 14 residues. The V end was cut by 1 base, the J end by 4 bases, with 11 bases between. The sample here was CD4+ or CD8+ T cells sorted from blood, taken in a trial of the OX40 agonist ivuxolimab. The rearrangement links TRBV25-1 to TRBJ2-7; tentatively, D is TRBD1 (7 bases). The clonotype originates from an adult with an advanced solid tumor such as melanoma, head and neck, liver or kidney cancer. The CDR3 spells CASSEFRGAYEQYF. The CDR3 DNA reads TGTGCCAGCAGTGAATTCAGGGGGGCGTACGAGCAGTACTTC.